The sequence of this TCR beta chain was determined in a study of T cell responses to AZD1222 COVID-19 vaccine. Comments on this clone: The antigen is unknown.

Findings and caveats of the study: Baseline testing showed seropositivity in only six or seven AZD1222 recipients. Reports say nearly half of spike-specific TCRs go after unmutated variant regions.

The method was immunoSEQ multiplex PCR; TCRdb's version includes in-frame clones alone and lacks a portion of them. The sample lists 120,000 or so clones, roughly 90% occurring once. CDR1 and CDR2 (germline): MDHEN, SYDVKM. Trimming removed 8 bases from V and 1 base from J, with 6 bases in between. The length of the CDR3 is 11 residues. This clonotype was sampled from an adult who received the AZD1222 COVID-19 vaccine. Sequenced here: peripheral blood, sampled 28 days after the second AZD1222 dose. This chain uses TRBV28 with TRBJ2-7; D remains ambiguous. CDR3 in DNA: TGTGCCAGCGCCGGTTCCTACGAGCAGTACTTC. Its protein is CASAGSYEQYF.